The 25 T cell receptor beta chains below all came from one sample that was sequenced in a study of response to subunit inactivated influenza vaccine. One entry per CDR3 protein, called by TCRdb with MiXCR from the RT-PCR reads. The table shows 160,000 or so distinct CDR3 sequences, with around 9.9% occurring only once. The sequencing used non-naive T cells sorted from PBMCs, collected around seven weeks after vaccination. The receptors stem from a man in his fifties who received an inactivated influenza vaccine.

About this clonotype: One base away lies a much larger clone, so this may be a sequencing read error. V is TRBV5-1 and J is TRBJ2-3; TRBD1 or TRBD2 may be the D gene (5 bases each). The V and J ends lost 3 bases and 2 bases respectively, with 16 bases between them. Germline V gene sequence: CDR1 SGHRS, CDR2 YFSETQ. The CDR3 is made up of 16 amino acids. The CDR3: CASSSSLSGTTDTQYF. CDR3 DNA sequence: TGCGCCAGCAGCTCCTCCTTGTCGGGGACCACAGATACGCAGTATTTT.

This clonotype has more than one count but fewer than ten. The chain couples TRBV27 to TRBJ2-5, with D unresolved. V shed 5 bases and J shed 2 bases, with 15 bases lying between them. CDR3 length equals 15 residues. CDR1 and CDR2 from the germline V gene are MNHEY and SMNVEV (reference sequence). Here the CDR3 reads CASSRVWAEQETQYF. In DNA form, the CDR3 reads TGTGCCAGCAGTAGAGTTTGGGCAGAACAAGAGACCCAGTACTTC.

The V gene is TRBV7-3, the J gene TRBJ2-3, with D possibly matching TRBD2 (5 bases). The CDR3 covers 17 residues. V lost 0 bases to trimming and J lost 1 base, with 14 bases between them. CDR1 is SGHTA and CDR2 is FQGTGA in the germline V gene. The CDR3 here is CASSLTGQPRGTDTQYF. The DNA for the CDR3 is TGTGCCAGCAGCTTAACGGGCCAGCCGAGGGGCACAGATACGCAGTATTTT.

This clonotype was observed a handful of times. The chain recombines TRBV10-3 with TRBJ2-5, with 8 bases that match TRBD2. The germline V gene has CDR1 ENHRY and CDR2 SYGVKD. This CDR3 has 15 residues. J was trimmed by 5 bases and V by 6 bases; bases with no gene match: 11. The CDR3 DNA reads as TGTGCCATCAGCGGCCCGAGCGGGGGTGCTGAGACCCAGTACTTC. It encodes CAISGPSGGAETQYF.

A note on this clonotype: One end of the junction varies from germline; a read error may be responsible. This rearrangement joins TRBV6-4 to TRBJ1-5; no clear D. Germline lookup yields CDR1 MRHNA and CDR2 SNTAGT. The CDR3 is 17 amino acids. CDR3 sequence: CVSSDSRRNWSNQPQHF. The CDR3 DNA reads as TGTGTCAGCAGTGACTCCCGACGGAACTGGAGCAATCAGCCCCAGCATTTT.

This clonotype has a handful of counts. The rearrangement links TRBV27 to TRBJ2-7, with D unresolved. V gave up 4 bases and J gave up 4 bases, with 11 bases separating them. This CDR3 has 13 amino acids. In germline, CDR1 is MNHEY, CDR2 SMNVEV (reference sequence). The CDR3 DNA reads TGTGCCAGCAGTTATCTACCCGGTTACGAGCAGTACTTC. This sequence encodes CASSYLPGYEQYF.

The chain is built from TRBV7-2 and TRBJ2-2; D uncertain. The V gene lost 2 bases and the J gene lost 6 bases, with 7 bases spanning the gap. Germline V lookup: CDR1 SGHTA, CDR2 FQGNSA. The CDR3 is 13 amino acids. CDR3: CASSLLYPGELFF. CDR3 coding DNA: TGTGCCAGCAGCTTACTATATCCCGGGGAGCTGTTTTTT.

This clonotype was seen a handful of times. This rearrangement joins TRBV6-2 or TRBV6-3 to TRBJ1-5; D call uncertain. Germline CDR1 and CDR2: MNHEY and SVGEGT. Trimming pared 0 bases from V and 5 bases from J, leaving 5 bases between. The CDR3 has 13 amino acids. CDR3 DNA sequence: TGTGCCAGCAGTTACTCTAAGTATCAGCCCCAGCATTTT. It specifies CASSYSKYQPQHF.

In its sample, this clonotype was seen many times. The V and J genes are TRBV12-3 or TRBV12-4 and TRBJ1-2; D is perhaps TRBD1 (6 bases). The CDR3 consists of 14 residues. Trimming removed 5 bases at V and 6 bases at J, with 16 bases between. DNA for the CDR3: TGTGCCAGCAGTCGCCGGGGGGGCGACCATGGCTACACCTTC. Amino acid sequence: CASSRRGGDHGYTF.

This clonotype appeared a few times. The genes are TRBV27 and TRBJ1-1, with 8 positions matching TRBD1. Trimming at V came to 6 bases and at J to 0 bases, leaving 9 bases not matched to a gene. CDR1 is MNHEY and CDR2 is SMNVEV in the germline V gene (reference sequence). The CDR3 totals 16 residues. The CDR3 DNA reads as TGTGCCAGCAGAGCTAGGACAGGGCGGTTGAACACTGAAGCTTTCTTT. Its translation: CASRARTGRLNTEAFF.

The genes are TRBV5-1 and TRBJ2-3; the match to TRBD2 covers 12 bases. Germline V CDR1 and CDR2: SGHRS, YFSETQ. This CDR3 has 17 residues. J was trimmed by 3 bases and V by 4 bases; bases with no gene match: 9. The CDR3 bases are TGCGCCAGCAGCCACGGTCTGACTAGCGGGGGTACAGATACGCAGTATTTT. Its translation: CASSHGLTSGGTDTQYF. Full variable domain (remainder filled in from reference TRBV5-1 and TRBJ2-3): KAGVTQTPRYLIKTRGQQVTLSCSPISGHRSVSWYQQTPGQGLQFLFEYFSETQRNKGNFPGRFSGRQFSNSRSEMNVSTLELGDSALYLCASSHGLTSGGTDTQYFGPGTRLTVL.

This clonotype was counted only a few times. The chain recombines TRBV7-9 with TRBJ1-1; possibly TRBD1 for D (6 bases). Germline V gene lookup returns CDR1 SEHNR and CDR2 FQNEAQ (reference sequence). The V and J ends lost 11 bases and 8 bases respectively, with 18 bases between them. The length of the CDR3 is 12 residues. The CDR3 DNA sequence: TGTGCCTATGGGGGGCAGCTATACGAAGCTTTCTTT. Its protein product is CAYGGQLYEAFF.

This clonotype was counted at least ten times. The rearrangement uses TRBV11-2 and TRBJ2-3; D unclear. The CDR3 is 13 amino acids. V shed 6 bases and J shed 4 bases, with 11 bases lying between them. Germline lookup yields CDR1 SGHAT and CDR2 FQNNGV. The CDR3 is CASSSRTPDTQYF. The CDR3 coding sequence is TGTGCCAGCAGTTCCAGAACTCCAGATACGCAGTATTTT.

The chain recombines TRBV6-2 or TRBV6-3 with TRBJ2-5; D may correspond to TRBD1 or TRBD2 (5 bases each). The V end was cut by 6 bases, the J end by 2 bases, with 13 bases between. This CDR3 has 14 amino acids. From germline, CDR1 is MNHEY and CDR2 SVGEGT. The CDR3 region is CASRRDDLQETQYF. The CDR3 nucleotides read TGTGCCAGCAGACGGGACGACCTACAAGAGACCCAGTACTTC.

V is TRBV6-1 and J is TRBJ1-5; D call uncertain. V was cut by 4 bases and J by 1 base, with 14 bases left in between. The CDR3 has 16 residues. Germline V CDR1 and CDR2: MNHNS, SASEGT. CDR3 bases: TGTGCCAGCAGTGTAGAGAGGTCGCACAGCAATCAGCCCCAGCATTTT. Its protein product is CASSVERSHSNQPQHF.

This clonotype has only a few counts. The chain is built from TRBV20-1 and TRBJ1-5, with TRBD1 as a possible D gene (5 bases). V was clipped by 7 bases and J by 0 bases, with 16 bases between them. Per the germline V gene, CDR1 is DFQATT and CDR2 is SNEGSKA (reference sequence). This CDR3 contains 15 residues. DNA of the CDR3: TGCAGTGGTCGGGGCGGCACAAATAGCAATCAGCCCCAGCATTTT. Protein: CSGRGGTNSNQPQHF.

V is TRBV5-6 and J is TRBJ2-3; a possible D gene is TRBD1 (6 bases). Trimming shortened V by 3 bases and J by 4 bases, and 9 bases separated the two germline ends. The CDR3 runs 13 residues. Germline CDR1 is SGHDT and CDR2 is YYEEEE. CDR3 nucleotides: TGTGCCAGCAGCTACGCAGGGGCAGATACGCAGTATTTT. Its protein is CASSYAGADTQYF.

The rearrangement links TRBV7-2 to TRBJ1-5, with TRBD1 matching over 11 bases. The CDR3 has 15 amino acids. With 5 bases clipped from V and 7 bases from J, the junction kept 7 bases outside the gene matches. Germline CDR1 SGHTA, CDR2 FQGNSA. The CDR3 nucleotides are TGTGCCAGCAGCACGGGACAGGGGGAGGTACAGCCCCAGCATTTT. Protein product: CASSTGQGEVQPQHF.

This clonotype was seen more than once but under ten times. V gene TRBV2 combines with J gene TRBJ2-1; D is unresolved. Trimming stripped 4 bases from V and 7 bases from J, with 14 bases between. The CDR3 has 14 amino acids. Germline CDR1 is SNHLY and CDR2 is FYNNEI. In nucleotides, the CDR3 is TGTGCCAGCAGTGTACAGAGGCATGGAAATGAGCAGTTCTTC. Amino acid sequence: CASSVQRHGNEQFF.

Of note for this clonotype: This may arise from a read error, as a much more abundant clone is one base away. The V gene is TRBV5-1, the J gene TRBJ1-6, with D possibly matching TRBD1 (5 bases). Germline CDR1 and CDR2: SGHRS and YFSETQ. CDR3 length: 14 amino acids. Trimming removed 0 bases at V and 6 bases at J, with 7 bases between. In nucleotides, the CDR3 is TGCGCCAGCAGCTTGGGACAGACTAATTCACCCCTCCACTTT. This translates into CASSLGQTNSPLHF.

The J gene is TRBJ2-1, the V gene TRBV14; 8 nucleotides agree with TRBD1. The V gene's germline CDR1 is SGHDN and CDR2 FVKESK. This CDR3 spans 17 amino acids. Losses at the gene ends were 3 bases for V and 2 bases for J; bases not matched to a gene: 9. CDR3 nucleotide sequence: TGTGCCAGCAGCCAGGAGAACGGACAGGGAACCTACAATGAGCAGTTCTTC. Amino acids: CASSQENGQGTYNEQFF.

This clonotype was found many times. The chain links TRBV20-1 to TRBJ2-1; 8 bases align to TRBD2. CDR3 length: 18 amino acids. CDR1 is DFQATT and CDR2 is SNEGSKA in the germline V gene (reference sequence). The trim removed 6 bases at V and 4 bases at J, leaving 20 bases unmatched. CDR3 protein: CSAGSGSSALGRYNEQFF. The CDR3 DNA reads as TGCAGTGCCGGAAGCGGGAGTTCGGCCCTTGGGCGGTACAATGAGCAGTTCTTC.

This clonotype came up a few times. The chain uses TRBV20-1 and TRBJ1-2, with D possibly TRBD1 on 6 matching bases. Germline V gives CDR1 DFQATT, CDR2 SNEGSKA (reference sequence). The CDR3 loop spans 15 amino acids. V was shortened by 6 bases and J by 2 bases, with 19 bases between the two germline ends. CDR3 sequence (DNA): TGCAGTGCGCCGCAAGCGGGGGCTCAAAACTATGGCTACACCTTC. Protein: CSAPQAGAQNYGYTF.

The genes are TRBV4-2 and TRBJ2-6; D is undetermined. The CDR3 runs 16 residues. The V and J ends lost 0 bases and 1 base respectively, with 7 bases between them. CDR1 is LGHNA and CDR2 is YNFKEQ in the germline V gene. In DNA form, the CDR3 reads TGTGCCAGCAGCCAAGATTTGAGTTCTGGGGCCAACGTCCTGACTTTC. This sequence encodes CASSQDLSSGANVLTF.

This clonotype appeared a few times. The chain recombines TRBV4-2 with TRBJ1-2; D call uncertain. This CDR3 is built from 16 residues. Germline V gene sequence: CDR1 LGHNA, CDR2 YNFKEQ. The V end lost 0 bases, the J end lost 3 bases, and 14 bases lay between the germline ends. In nucleotides, the CDR3 is TGTGCCAGCAGCCAAGACGTTATAGGTCAAGACTATGGCTACACCTTC. This codes for CASSQDVIGQDYGYTF.